Each of the 7 T cell receptor beta chains below was sequenced from the same sample in a study of cytomegalovirus exposure and HLA in healthy donors. The PCR contained 60 Vbeta and 13 Jbeta primers. Profiled with immunoSEQ multiplex PCR; TCRdb holds only in-frame clones, not every one. The sample has under 200,000 clones; roughly 79% are singletons. What was sequenced was PBMCs. The receptors here all came from a woman in her forties or fifties in good health and CMV-seronegative.

The gene calls are TRBV19 and TRBJ1-1; TRBD1 aligns across 9 bases. Germline assignment: CDR1 LNHDA and CDR2 SQIVND (reference sequence). The V and J ends lost 1 base and 4 bases, in that order; junction bases with no gene match: 1. The CDR3 totals 14 residues. This CDR3 reads CASSIGTGATEAFF. CDR3 coding DNA: TGTGCCAGTAGTATAGGGACAGGGGCCACTGAAGCTTTCTTT. The variable domain in full, with the rest retrieved from reference TRBV19 and TRBJ1-1, is DGGITQSPKYLFRKEGQNVTLSCEQNLNHDAMYWYRQDPGQGLRLIYYSQIVNDFQKGDIAEGYSVSREKKESFPLTVTSAQKNPTAFYLCASSIGTGATEAFFGQGTRLTVV.

The V call is TRBV7-9, the J call TRBJ1-4; a weak D match, TRBD1 (6 bases). The germline CDR1 and CDR2 sequences are SEHNR and FQNEAQ (reference sequence). V gave up 5 bases and J gave up 5 bases, with 12 bases separating them. The CDR3 length is 14 residues. The CDR3 sequence is CASSGDRINEKLFF. The CDR3 nucleotides read TGTGCCAGCAGCGGCGACAGGATCAATGAAAAACTGTTTTTT.

The gene calls are TRBV30 and TRBJ2-5; 14 bases fit TRBD2. Germline loops: CDR1 GTSNPN, CDR2 SVGIG (reference sequence). There are 17 residues in the CDR3. J gave up 5 bases and V 3 bases, and 11 bases lay outside the gene matches. CDR3 amino acids: CAWRERLAGGPRETQYF. The DNA of the CDR3 is TGTGCCTGGAGGGAAAGACTAGCGGGAGGGCCGAGGGAGACCCAGTACTTC.

The chain combines TRBV19 with TRBJ1-2; maybe TRBD1 (5 bases). V lost 3 bases, J lost 4 bases, and 9 bases lay in between. CDR3 size: 13 residues. CDR1 LNHDA and CDR2 SQIVND come from the germline V gene (reference sequence). CDR3 sequence (DNA): TGTGCCAGTAGTATGCAGGGAGGCTATGGCTACACCTTC. Protein sequence: CASSMQGGYGYTF.

The V gene is TRBV7-9, the J gene TRBJ1-2; 9 bases fit TRBD1. This CDR3 has 13 residues. Germline V gene sequence: CDR1 SEHNR, CDR2 FQNEAQ (reference sequence). Germline trimming cut 4 bases from V and 7 bases from J; bases unmatched to any gene: 4. The CDR3 spells CASSSGTGPGYTF. In DNA form, the CDR3 reads TGTGCCAGCAGCTCGGGGACAGGGCCTGGCTACACCTTC.

This sequence joins TRBV19 and TRBJ1-5; 9 positions match TRBD1. V dropped 3 bases and J dropped 2; count of bases not matched to a gene: 8. Germline values: CDR1 LNHDA, CDR2 SQIVND (reference sequence). This CDR3 comprises 17 residues. CDR3 in amino acids: CASSILTGGGGNQPQHF. As DNA, the CDR3 is TGTGCCAGTAGTATTCTTACAGGGGGCGGCGGCAATCAGCCCCAGCATTTT.

The chain carries TRBV30 and TRBJ1-3; 8 positions match TRBD1. The CDR3 is made up of 14 amino acids. Germline loops: CDR1 GTSNPN, CDR2 SVGIG (reference sequence). The V gene end was trimmed by 0 bases and the J gene end by 2 bases; junction bases not matched to a gene: 0. Written as DNA, the CDR3 is TGTGCCTGGAGTGTACAGGGGGCTGGAAACACCATATATTTT. Residues: CAWSVQGAGNTIYF.